This entry concerns a single T cell receptor (beta chain). The antigen is not known. The data are from a study of cytomegalovirus exposure and HLA in healthy donors. Findings and limits, study-wide: Researchers catalogued about 150 TCR beta chains as cytomegalovirus-associated. The TCR clusters that emerged in the first cohort tended, a later analysis found, to co-occur in the 120 validation repertoires. In vitro experiments confirmed that three CMV-associated chains were specific for CMV antigens.

The germline V and J ends were trimmed by 5 bases and 2 bases, with 12 bases remaining between them. The germline V gene encodes CDR1 LNHDA and CDR2 SQIVND (reference sequence). The CDR3 is 14 residues long. Assay used: immunoSEQ multiplex PCR; TCRdb lists only in-frame clones, some missing. The sample records 150,000 to 200,000 clones, under 95% being singletons. Sequencing was performed on PBMCs. The TCR was taken from a woman in her late teens or twenties in good health and CMV-seropositive. The chain employs TRBV19 and TRBJ1-2; possibly TRBD1 for D (6 bases). The CDR3 DNA reads as TGTGCCAGTAGTTGGCAGGGGATGAACTATGGCTACACCTTC. This sequence encodes CASSWQGMNYGYTF.